These 14 T cell receptor beta chains were sequenced from one sample in a study of OX40 agonist ivuxolimab in advanced cancers. Data came from immunoSEQ multiplex PCR; TCRdb stores just in-frame clones and leaves some out. This table has 60,000 to 80,000 clones, about four fifths appearing once. The sequencing used CD4+ or CD8+ T cells sorted from blood, collected in a trial of the OX40 agonist ivuxolimab. Every receptor here comes from an adult with an advanced solid tumor such as melanoma, head and neck, liver or kidney cancer.

This chain links TRBV2 with TRBJ1-1; no firm D call. There are 16 residues in the CDR3. Germline CDR1 reads SNHLY; CDR2 reads FYNNEI. The CDR3 DNA sequence: TGTGCTAGCGGAGGTTTGGCACTTTCACCGAACACTGAAGCTTTCTTT. Translated: CASGGLALSPNTEAFF.

The V and J genes are TRBV19 and TRBJ2-5; D unclear. The V gene lost 2 bases and the J gene lost 4 bases, with 11 bases spanning the gap. The CDR3 totals 14 residues. CDR1 and CDR2 from the germline V gene are LNHDA and SQIVND (reference sequence). In nucleotides, the CDR3 is TGTGCCAGTAGTATAAGCAGACGAGGAGAGACCCAGTACTTC. Its translation is CASSISRRGETQYF. Full variable domain (rest looked up from reference TRBV19 and TRBJ2-5): DGGITQSPKYLFRKEGQNVTLSCEQNLNHDAMYWYRQDPGQGLRLIYYSQIVNDFQKGDIAEGYSVSREKKESFPLTVTSAQKNPTAFYLCASSISRRGETQYFGPGTRLLVL.

The CDR3 loop is CASSAPGQGAGGELFF. The CDR3 DNA reads TGTGCCAGCAGCGCACCGGGACAGGGGGCTGGCGGGGAGCTGTTTTTT. The chain has TRBV5-4 and TRBJ2-2; 12 positions match TRBD1. The CDR3 sequence is 16 residues long. CDR1 is SGHNT and CDR2 is YYREEE in the germline V gene (reference sequence). V was pared by 4 bases and J by 7 bases, with 8 bases of the junction left unmatched.

The chain employs TRBV7-9 and TRBJ1-1, with no clear D. The V end was cut by 0 bases, the J end by 5 bases, with 10 bases between. The CDR3 sequence is 14 residues long. The germline V gene has CDR1 SEHNR and CDR2 FQNEAQ (reference sequence). In DNA form, the CDR3 reads TGTGCCAGCAGCTTAGCTCCGGGGAGGACTGAAGCTTTCTTT. Translated: CASSLAPGRTEAFF. The whole variable domain, remainder taken from reference TRBV7-9 and TRBJ1-1, is DTGVSQNPRHKITKRGQNVTFRCDPISEHNRLYWYRQTLGQGPEFLTYFQNEAQLEKSRLLSDRFSAERPKGSFSTLEIQRTEQGDSAMYLCASSLAPGRTEAFFGQGTRLTVV.

This chain links TRBV25-1 with TRBJ1-3; 8 positions match TRBD1. Unmatched junction bases numbered 3, after V lost 0 bases and J lost 2 bases. The CDR3 length is 16 residues. Germline assignment: CDR1 MGHDK and CDR2 SYGVNS. CDR3 in amino acids: CASSEYQGATGNTIYF. CDR3 nucleotides: TGTGCCAGCAGTGAATATCAGGGGGCAACTGGAAACACCATATATTTT.

This clone occurred once. The chain carries TRBV13 and TRBJ2-7; D uncertain. Germline loops: CDR1 PRHDT, CDR2 FYEKMQ (reference sequence). V lost 1 base, J lost 6 bases, and 10 bases lay in between. The CDR3 runs to 13 residues. The CDR3 sequence is CASSLDRLGEQYF. The DNA for the CDR3 is TGTGCCAGCAGCTTAGATCGTCTGGGCGAGCAGTACTTC.

The chain has TRBV6-8 and TRBJ2-7; 8 nucleotides line up with TRBD2. The germline V gene has CDR1 MNHGY and CDR2 SAAAGT. The CDR3 extends over 13 amino acids. The V and J ends lost 5 bases and 2 bases, in that order; junction bases with no gene match: 2. CDR3 residues: CASSTGRAYEQYF. CDR3 sequence (DNA): TGTGCCAGCAGTACCGGGAGGGCCTACGAGCAGTACTTC.

V is TRBV4-3 and J is TRBJ1-4; D may be TRBD1 (6 bases). Germline-derived CDR1 and CDR2 are LGHNA and YSLEER. The CDR3 has 12 residues. V was clipped by 2 bases and J by 12 bases, with 10 bases between them. The chain's CDR3 is CASSQHREELFF. In nucleotides, the CDR3 is TGCGCCAGCAGCCAACACAGGGAAGAACTGTTTTTT.

The chain links TRBV5-4 to TRBJ2-1; D call uncertain. Trimming took 0 bases from V and 10 from J, leaving 8 bases between them. The CDR3 is made up of 12 amino acids. The germline V gene encodes CDR1 SGHNT and CDR2 YYREEE (reference sequence). In nucleotides, the CDR3 is TGTGCCAGCAGCTTGGGGGTCGGAGAGCAGTTCTTC. Translating gives CASSLGVGEQFF.

J is TRBJ2-3 and V is TRBV27; 10 nucleotides agree with TRBD2. Unmatched junction bases numbered 11, after V lost 7 bases and J lost 1 base. Germline V gives CDR1 MNHEY, CDR2 SMNVEV (reference sequence). The CDR3 has 17 amino acids. CDR3 sequence (DNA): TGTGCCAGCATGACCCTTAGCGGGGGGCTTCGCACAGATACGCAGTATTTT. Its protein product is CASMTLSGGLRTDTQYF.

The J gene is TRBJ1-2, the V gene TRBV15; TRBD1 might be the D (5 bases). Trimming removed 0 bases at V and 4 bases at J, with 6 bases between. This CDR3 has 13 residues. Germline V gene lookup returns CDR1 LNHNV and CDR2 YYDKDF (reference sequence). In DNA form, the CDR3 reads TGTGCCACCAGCAGAGACAGGGCCTATGGCTACACCTTC. It translates to CATSRDRAYGYTF.

The genes are TRBV11-2 and TRBJ2-5; the D gene is possibly TRBD2 (7 bases). The CDR3 extends over 15 amino acids. CDR1 and CDR2 from the germline V gene are SGHAT and FQNNGV. V lost 5 bases to trimming and J lost 5 bases, with 18 bases between them. The CDR3 bases are TGTGCCAGCAGCCCTAGAGGGGGGGGGCAGGAGACCCAGTACTTC. Its protein product is CASSPRGGGQETQYF.

This sequence joins TRBV10-3 and TRBJ2-6; D is uncertain. V was cut by 3 bases and J by 0 bases, with 3 bases left in between. The germline CDR1 and CDR2 sequences are ENHRY and SYGVKD. The CDR3 is made up of 14 amino acids. CDR3 protein: CAISDYSGANVLTF. The CDR3 nucleotides are TGTGCCATCAGTGATTACTCTGGGGCCAACGTCCTGACTTTC.

This chain joins TRBV29-1 and TRBJ2-2; TRBD1 matches at 7 bases. Per germline, CDR1 SQVTM and CDR2 ANQGSEA. CDR3 length: 14 residues. Losses at the gene ends were 4 bases for V and 1 base for J; bases not matched to a gene: 3. As DNA, the CDR3 is TGCAGCGTTGGTCGGACAGGGAACACCGGGGAGCTGTTTTTT. Translation: CSVGRTGNTGELFF.